Each of the 19 T cell receptor beta chains below was sequenced from the same sample in a study of Tregs in tolerant kidney transplant recipients. TCRdb's table, derived via immunoSEQ multiplex PCR, lists solely in-frame clones and lacks some. The sample table includes roughly 23,000 clones. Mixed chimerism was transient after nonmyeloablative marrow transplants from related graft donors. The sequences come from CD4+ T cells from blood (PBMCs), collected 6 months after the transplant. These receptors were obtained from a human patient who received a combined kidney and bone marrow transplant. A subset of T cells may come from the graft donor.

A word on this clone: The read is 3 residues too short to cover the CDR3 end, so that end is filled in from the germline J gene. The chain carries TRBV7-8 and TRBJ2-5, with D maybe TRBD2 (6 bases). Germline values: CDR1 SGHVS, CDR2 FQNEAQ. V was pared by 1 base and J by 4 bases, with 13 bases between. The CDR3 has 15 amino acids. The CDR3 DNA, read in part, is TGTGCCAGCAGCTTAGGGGCCGGGCGGGGAGAGACC. Translation gives CASSLGAGRGET. The complete CDR3 protein is CASSLGAGRGETQYF.

As for this clone: The read stops 3 residues short of the end of the CDR3; the missing end is completed from the germline J gene. The genes are TRBV18 and TRBJ1-5; the D gene is possibly TRBD1 (5 bases). The CDR3 has 14 residues. Deletions cut 3 bases from V and 5 bases from J, with 11 bases between. In germline, CDR1 is KGHSH, CDR2 LQKENI. The CDR3 protein is CASSPKTVHQPQHF. The DNA read from the CDR3 is TGTGCCAGCTCACCGAAGACAGTCCATCAGCCC.

The sequenced part of the CDR3 DNA is TGTGCCAGCAGGTCACAGGGAAATCAGCCC. Translation gives CASRSQGNQP. The complete CDR3 reads CASRSQGNQPQHF. V usage is TRBV6-2 or TRBV6-3 and J usage is TRBJ1-5; weak D call: TRBD1 (6 bases). The read terminates 3 residues ahead of where the CDR3 ends, so the germline J gene completes it. The CDR3 runs to 13 residues. The V end lost 6 bases, the J end lost 4 bases, and 10 bases lay between the germline ends. The germline V gene has CDR1 MNHEY and CDR2 SVGEGT.

CDR3: CASNWGQGGNTIYF. CDR3 DNA, as far as it was read: TGTGCCAGCAACTGGGGACAGGGAGGAAACACC. The chain combines TRBV6-2 or TRBV6-3 with TRBJ1-3; 9 bases map to TRBD1. The CDR3 end is not reached by the read, which stops 3 residues before it; the germline J gene fills it in. Per the germline V gene, CDR1 is MNHEY and CDR2 is SVGEGT. After removal of 7 bases from V and 4 bases from J, the junction contained 5 bases not matched to a gene. This CDR3 has 14 amino acids.

Comments on this clone: The read is 3 residues too short to cover the CDR3 end, so that end is filled in from the germline J gene. The chain uses TRBV5-6 and TRBJ2-5; 8 bases line up with TRBD1. Germline lookup yields CDR1 SGHDT and CDR2 YYEEEE. The length of the CDR3 is 14 residues. V was pared by 4 bases and J by 4 bases, with 6 bases of the junction left unmatched. The CDR3 reads CASSPIQGVETQYF. CDR3 bases read: TGTGCCAGCAGCCCGATACAGGGGGTAGAGACC.

In regard to this clone: The sequenced fragment ends 3 residues before the CDR3 boundary, so the rest is inferred from the germline J gene. This chain connects TRBV7-2 to TRBJ2-5; 8 nucleotides align to TRBD1. The CDR3 extends over 15 amino acids. Germline V lookup: CDR1 SGHTA, CDR2 FQGNSA. V dropped 4 bases and J dropped 4; count of bases not matched to a gene: 8. Incomplete CDR3 DNA: TGTGCCAGCAGCTCAGCAGACAGGGGTCGAGAGACC. Translation gives CASSSADRGRET. The CDR3 in its entirety is CASSSADRGRETQYF.

A note on this clone: The read comes to an end 3 residues before the CDR3 does, leaving the germline J gene to fill in the end. J is TRBJ2-2 and V is TRBV13; D remains unclear. This CDR3 has 14 residues. Germline loops: CDR1 PRHDT, CDR2 FYEKMQ (reference sequence). The V end was cut by 5 bases, the J end by 1 base, with 8 bases between. Here the CDR3 reads CASSARRNTGELFF. Partial CDR3 DNA: TGTGCCAGCAGCGCCAGGAGGAACACCGGGGAG.

As to this clone: The CDR3 end lies 3 residues beyond the end of the read and is filled in from the germline J gene. This chain uses TRBV20-1 with TRBJ1-1, with D possibly matching TRBD1 (6 bases). Germline V lookup: CDR1 DFQATT, CDR2 SNEGSKA (reference sequence). V lost 1 base, J lost 0 bases, and 9 bases lay in between. The CDR3 loop spans 14 amino acids. The CDR3 spells CSARVGAMNTEAFF. CDR3 DNA (partial): TGCAGTGCTAGAGTGGGGGCCATGAACACTGAA.

With respect to this clone: The read terminates 3 residues before the CDR3 end, so the remaining end is supplied by the germline J gene. V and J are TRBV2 and TRBJ2-5; 8 nucleotides line up with TRBD1. Trimming removed 7 bases from V and 2 bases from J; junction bases left unmatched: 3. This CDR3 comprises 13 residues. Germline V gene lookup returns CDR1 SNHLY and CDR2 FYNNEI. The sequenced CDR3 bases are TGTGCCAGCACCGGGACAGGTCAAGAGACC. It translates to CASTGTGQET. The CDR3 in full is CASTGTGQETQYF.

As to this clone: The read stops 3 residues short of the end of the CDR3; the missing end is completed from the germline J gene. The gene calls are TRBV5-4 and TRBJ1-2; D may be TRBD1 (6 bases). Germline V gene sequence: CDR1 SGHNT, CDR2 YYREEE (reference sequence). The length of the CDR3 is 13 residues. Between the trimmed V and J ends, which lost 3 bases and 5 bases, there was a span of 11 bases. The CDR3 is CASSYGQSYGYTF. The DNA read from the CDR3 is TGTGCCAGCAGCTACGGACAGTCATATGGC. The variable domain in full, with the rest retrieved from reference TRBV5-4 and TRBJ1-2, is ETGVTQSPTHLIKTRGQQVTLRCSSQSGHNTVSWYQQALGQGPQFIFQYYREEENGRGNFPPRFSGLQFPNYSSELNVNALELDDSALYLCASSYGQSYGYTFGSGTRLTVV.

Worth noting for this clone: Read data end 3 residues before the CDR3 end; the end is taken from the germline J gene. The chain links TRBV5-1 to TRBJ1-5; 8 bases are a match to TRBD1. The CDR3 has 16 residues. The V gene end was trimmed by 0 bases and the J gene end by 2 bases; junction bases not matched to a gene: 4. Germline V CDR1 and CDR2: SGHRS, YFSETQ. The CDR3 loop is CASSLDPGQGNQPQHF. Partial CDR3 DNA: TGCGCCAGCAGCTTGGATCCGGGACAGGGCAATCAGCCC.

As regards this clone: The read is 3 residues too short to cover the CDR3 end, so that end is filled in from the germline J gene. This chain uses TRBV2 with TRBJ2-3; D uncertain. The CDR3 sequence is 14 residues long. Germline assignment: CDR1 SNHLY and CDR2 FYNNEI. The V and J ends lost 6 bases and 1 base respectively, with 11 bases between them. CDR3 in amino acids: CASRASHGTDTQYF. Incomplete CDR3 DNA: TGTGCCAGCAGAGCGAGCCATGGCACAGATACG. Using reference TRBV2 and TRBJ2-3 for the parts outside the CDR3, the full variable domain is EPEVTQTPSHQVTQMGQEVILRCVPISNHLYFYWYRQILGQKVEFLVSFYNNEISEKSEIFDDQFSVERPDGSNFTLKIRSTKLEDSAMYFCASRASHGTDTQYFGPGTRLTVL.

On this clone: The read ends 3 residues shy of where the CDR3 ends; the end is completed using the germline J gene. The chain is built from TRBV6-1 and TRBJ1-2; maybe TRBD1 (6 bases). Germline V gene lookup returns CDR1 MNHNS and CDR2 SASEGT. The CDR3 has 15 amino acids. Trimming removed 2 bases at V and 4 bases at J, with 14 bases between. The sequenced CDR3 bases are TGTGCCAGCAGTGAATCGGCGGGGGCTCCCTATGGC. It translates to CASSESAGAPYG. The full CDR3 protein is CASSESAGAPYGYTF.

A remark on this clone: Read data end 3 residues before the CDR3 end; the end is taken from the germline J gene. V gene TRBV19 combines with J gene TRBJ1-1, with D tentatively TRBD1 (6 bases). Trimming stripped 5 bases from V and 2 bases from J, with 12 bases between. Germline V CDR1 and CDR2: LNHDA, SQIVND (reference sequence). This CDR3 has 14 residues. The sequenced part of the CDR3 DNA is TGTGCCAGTAGTCCCCACAGGGTTAACACTGAA. It encodes CASSPHRVNTE. The whole CDR3 is CASSPHRVNTEAFF.

This clone is deemed medium-sized by its frequency. Sequencing ends 3 residues short of the CDR3 end; the germline J gene provides the rest. The V gene is TRBV5-1, the J gene TRBJ1-5; TRBD1 might be the D (5 bases). There are 14 residues in the CDR3. With 3 bases removed from V and 2 bases from J, the gap between germline ends came to 9 bases. Germline assignment: CDR1 SGHRS and CDR2 YFSETQ. The part of the CDR3 DNA that was read is TGCGCCAGCAGCTCAGACAGCGGCAATCAGCCC. Protein: CASSSDSGNQP. The entire CDR3 reads CASSSDSGNQPQHF.

A word on this clone: Coverage ceases 3 residues before the CDR3 finishes, and the germline J gene fills in the end. This chain links TRBV29-1 with TRBJ1-2, with TRBD1 matching 9 bases. Germline V gene data show CDR1 as SQVTM and CDR2 as ANQGSEA. The CDR3 totals 13 residues. CDR3 bases read: TGCAGCGGGGGACAGGGTTTCTCGGAGGGC. It encodes CSGGQGFSEG. From start to end, the CDR3 is CSGGQGFSEGYTF.

As to this clone: From the germline J gene comes the end of the CDR3, since the read stops 3 residues before it. The J gene is TRBJ2-7, the V gene TRBV5-1; D ambiguous. The CDR3 is 13 residues long. Trimming shortened V by 5 bases and J by 0 bases, and 9 bases separated the two germline ends. CDR1 SGHRS and CDR2 YFSETQ come from the germline V gene. The CDR3 DNA, read in part, is TGCGCCAGCAGACGGCAGGACTCCTACGAG. As protein: CASRRQDSYE. The complete CDR3 reads CASRRQDSYEQYF.

As for this clone: Sequencing ends 3 residues short of the CDR3 end; the germline J gene provides the rest. The chain has TRBV20-1 and TRBJ1-5; the D is unclear. The germline CDR1 and CDR2 sequences are DFQATT and SNEGSKA (reference sequence). Deletions cut 3 bases from V and 4 bases from J, with 13 bases between. The CDR3 runs 14 residues. This CDR3 is CSASSTDQNQPQHF. The CDR3 DNA, read in part, is TGCAGTGCTAGTTCCACAGACCAGAATCAGCCC.

Remarks on this clone: The CDR3 goes on 3 residues after the read ends, and that part is filled in from the germline J gene. The J gene is TRBJ2-7, the V gene TRBV20-1; 9 bases agree with TRBD2. Germline V gives CDR1 DFQATT, CDR2 SNEGSKA (reference sequence). The junction had 9 bases not matched to a gene; V was cut back by 4 bases and J by 2 bases. This CDR3 comprises 15 residues. This CDR3 reads CSATLSGSNPYEQYF. CDR3 DNA (partial): TGCAGTGCTACTCTTAGCGGGAGTAATCCCTACGAG.